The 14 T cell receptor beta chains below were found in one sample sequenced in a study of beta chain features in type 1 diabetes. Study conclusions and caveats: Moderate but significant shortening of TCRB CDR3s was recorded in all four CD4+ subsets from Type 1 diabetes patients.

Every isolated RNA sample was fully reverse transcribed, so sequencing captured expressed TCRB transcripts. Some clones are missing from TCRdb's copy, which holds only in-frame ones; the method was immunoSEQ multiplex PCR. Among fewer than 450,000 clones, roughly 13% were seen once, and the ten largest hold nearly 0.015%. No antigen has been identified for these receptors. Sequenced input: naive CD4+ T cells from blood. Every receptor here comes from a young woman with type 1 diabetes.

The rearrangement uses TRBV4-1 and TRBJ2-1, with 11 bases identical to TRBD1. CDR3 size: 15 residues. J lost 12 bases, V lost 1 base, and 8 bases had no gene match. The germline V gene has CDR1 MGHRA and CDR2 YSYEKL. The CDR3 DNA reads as TGCGCCAGCAGCCAAGTGGGACAGGGGGGGTCCGGGCAGTTCTTC. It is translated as CASSQVGQGGSGQFF.

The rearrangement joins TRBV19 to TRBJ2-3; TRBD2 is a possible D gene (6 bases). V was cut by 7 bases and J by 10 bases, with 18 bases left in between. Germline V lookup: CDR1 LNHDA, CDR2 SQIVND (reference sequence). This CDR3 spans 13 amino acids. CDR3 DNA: TGTGCCAGTACGGAGGGAGCGCCAGGTCCGCAGTATTTT. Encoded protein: CASTEGAPGPQYF.

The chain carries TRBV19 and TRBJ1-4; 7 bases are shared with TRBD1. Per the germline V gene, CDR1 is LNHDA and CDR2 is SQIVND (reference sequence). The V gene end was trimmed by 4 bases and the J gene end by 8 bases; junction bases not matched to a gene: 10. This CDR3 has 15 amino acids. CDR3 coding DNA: TGTGCCAGTAGTACGTCACAGGGGCGTAGAGAAAAACTGTTTTTT. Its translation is CASSTSQGRREKLFF.

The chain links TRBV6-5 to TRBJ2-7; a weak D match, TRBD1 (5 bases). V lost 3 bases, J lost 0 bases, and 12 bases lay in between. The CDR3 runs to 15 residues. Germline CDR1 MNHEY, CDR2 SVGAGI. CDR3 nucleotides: TGTGCCAGCAGTTATCTAAGGGGCACCTCCTACGAGCAGTACTTC. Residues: CASSYLRGTSYEQYF.

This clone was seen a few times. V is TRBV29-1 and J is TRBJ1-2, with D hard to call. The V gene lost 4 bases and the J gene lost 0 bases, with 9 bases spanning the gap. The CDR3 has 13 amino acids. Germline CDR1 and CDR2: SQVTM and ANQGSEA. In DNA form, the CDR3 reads TGCAGCGTTGCCCCCTCGTCTAACTATGGCTACACCTTC. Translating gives CSVAPSSNYGYTF.

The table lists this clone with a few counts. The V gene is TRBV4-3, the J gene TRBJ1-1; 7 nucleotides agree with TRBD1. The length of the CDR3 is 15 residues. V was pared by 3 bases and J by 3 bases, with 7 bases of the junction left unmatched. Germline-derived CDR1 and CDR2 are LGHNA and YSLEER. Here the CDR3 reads CASSHTDRDHTEAFF. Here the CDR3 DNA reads TGCGCCAGCAGCCATACTGACAGGGACCACACTGAAGCTTTCTTT.

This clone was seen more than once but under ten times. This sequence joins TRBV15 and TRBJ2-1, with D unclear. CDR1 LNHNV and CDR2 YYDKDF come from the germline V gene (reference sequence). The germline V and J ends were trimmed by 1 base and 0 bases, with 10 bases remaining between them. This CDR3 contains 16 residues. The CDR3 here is CATSRASISSYNEQFF. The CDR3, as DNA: TGTGCCACCAGCAGAGCTTCGATTAGCTCCTACAATGAGCAGTTCTTC.

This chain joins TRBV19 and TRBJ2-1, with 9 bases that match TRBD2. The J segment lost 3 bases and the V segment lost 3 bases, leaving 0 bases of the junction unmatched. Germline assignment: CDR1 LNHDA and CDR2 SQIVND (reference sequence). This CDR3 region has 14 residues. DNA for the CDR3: TGTGCCAGTAGTATGACTAGCGGCTACAATGAGCAGTTCTTC. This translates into CASSMTSGYNEQFF.

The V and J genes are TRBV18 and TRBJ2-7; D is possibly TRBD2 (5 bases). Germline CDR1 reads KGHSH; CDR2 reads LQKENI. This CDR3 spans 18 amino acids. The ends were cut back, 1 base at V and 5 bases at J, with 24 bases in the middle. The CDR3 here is CASSPRFSYRASGDEQYF. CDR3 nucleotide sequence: TGTGCCAGCTCACCACGCTTCTCTTATCGGGCCAGCGGCGACGAGCAGTACTTC.

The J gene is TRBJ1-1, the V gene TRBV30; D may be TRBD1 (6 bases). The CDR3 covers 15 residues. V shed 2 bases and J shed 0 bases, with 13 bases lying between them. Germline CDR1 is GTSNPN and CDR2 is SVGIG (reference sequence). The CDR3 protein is CAWSPADRLNTEAFF. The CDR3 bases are TGTGCCTGGAGTCCTGCCGACAGGTTGAACACTGAAGCTTTCTTT.

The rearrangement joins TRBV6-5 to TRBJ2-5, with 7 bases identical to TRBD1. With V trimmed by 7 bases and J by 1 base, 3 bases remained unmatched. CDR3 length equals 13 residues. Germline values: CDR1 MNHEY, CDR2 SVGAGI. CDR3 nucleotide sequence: TGTGCCAGCACCGGGGACAGCCAAGAGACCCAGTACTTC. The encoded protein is CASTGDSQETQYF.

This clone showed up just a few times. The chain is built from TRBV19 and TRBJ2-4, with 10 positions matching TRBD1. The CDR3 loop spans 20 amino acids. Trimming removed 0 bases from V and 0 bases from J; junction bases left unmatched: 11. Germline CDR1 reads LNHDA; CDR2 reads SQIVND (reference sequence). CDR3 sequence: CASSIERDRGFWIAKNIQYF. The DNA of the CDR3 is TGTGCCAGTAGTATAGAGCGGGACAGGGGTTTTTGGATAGCCAAAAACATTCAGTACTTC.

This CDR3 reads CASSDSGSLQGKEKLFF. The DNA for the CDR3 is TGTGCCAGCAGTGACTCCGGGTCACTCCAGGGAAAGGAAAAACTGTTTTTT. This sequence joins TRBV25-1 and TRBJ1-4; a possible D gene is TRBD1 (5 bases). Trimming left V 3 bases short and J 8 bases short, with 22 bases between. This CDR3 region has 17 residues. Germline V gene data show CDR1 as MGHDK and CDR2 as SYGVNS.

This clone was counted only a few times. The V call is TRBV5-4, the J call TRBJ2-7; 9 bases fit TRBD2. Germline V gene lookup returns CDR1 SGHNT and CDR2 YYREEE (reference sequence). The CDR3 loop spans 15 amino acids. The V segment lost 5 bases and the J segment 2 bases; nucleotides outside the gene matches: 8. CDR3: CASRDASGETYEQYF. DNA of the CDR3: TGTGCCAGCAGAGACGCTAGCGGGGAGACCTACGAGCAGTACTTC.